This T cell receptor beta chain appears in the sequencing data of a study of shared clonotypes between healthy human individuals (TCRdb year 2020). Some background on the complete study: A few men and a couple of women, aged 18 to 49 years, made up the cohort. For each donor, three plates each were used for CD4 naive and CD4 memory, two plates were used for CD8 naive, and one plate was used for CD8 memory. To estimate repertoire size and how much clonotype sharing occurs between individuals, the study deeply sequenced the blood TCR repertoires of five healthy adults. Different laboratories and diverse techniques were used to prepare libraries and sequence TCR repertoires, to increase sequencing depth and limit assay-specific biases. Between about 0.9 and 9 billion PBMCs per donor were obtained by leukapheresis. What the research found in general, with its limitations: Incomplete sequencing was indicated by rarefaction of sorted-subset datasets, despite the large sequencing depth. Based on pairwise subsampling, the degree of clonotype sharing among donors was expected to be affected by sequencing depth. Clonotypes shared by all four sorted-subset donors showed higher generation probabilities than non-shared clonotypes. When a few donors were compared, the shared fraction of clonotypes was around 5.1% for naive CD4, about 4% for naive CD8, more than 2% for memory CD4, and less than 0.45% for memory CD8. Because the study included a small number of donors, the genetic and exposure-history diversity represented was limited. Sampling was restricted to blood, and TCR repertoires in tissues likely differ from the TCR repertoires found in blood. Larger estimated clonotype richness was generally found for naive subsets than for memory subsets.

In regard to this clone: The antigen this receptor binds is unknown. The record has no base qualities; no much larger clone is one base away.

Healthy HIV-negative adults with no recently reported acute infections or vaccinations were included as donors. All donors were Caucasian adults living in Nashville, Tennessee, USA. Magnetic negative selection was used to enrich CD4+ T cells, after which naive cells were positively selected on CD45RA and the negative fraction became the memory subset. Blood was obtained by leukapheresis, after which PBMCs were separated by Ficoll-Histopaque density gradient centrifugation and cryopreserved in liquid nitrogen vapor phase. Analytical flow cytometry was used to check the purity and quantity of every magnetically sorted T cell population. Genomic DNA was isolated from each sorted fraction and quantified by UV absorbance on a Nanodrop 2000c. Deletion took 0 bases off V and 6 bases off J, with a span of 16 bases between the germline ends. CDR1 SGHRS and CDR2 YFSETQ were looked up in the germline V gene. Including the terminal cysteine and phenylalanine, the CDR3 comprises 16 residues. Only CDR3 DNA is held: 48 bases, read in frame from base 1.

TCR CDR3 regions were amplified from genomic DNA by multiplex PCR using the deep immunoSEQ assay. Extracted genomic DNA from each cell subset was distributed evenly across all wells of several immunoSEQ 96-well plates, and each plate was treated as a replicate. For sorted subsets, 200 to 250 ng of genomic DNA, equivalent to around 31,000 T cell genomes, went into each replicate PCR. Purified libraries were quantified with a Qubit 3.0 fluorometer, sized on a Bioanalyzer 2100, and re-quantified with the KAPA Library Quantification kit. Every immunoSEQ 96-well plate was sequenced on a separate single-read 150-cycle Illumina NextSeq 550 flow cell. Per the source publication's procedure: Because only junctional sequences without quality scores were contained in the immunoSEQ output, filtering matching that applied to full-length reads could not be performed. To assign V/J genes and CDR3, sequences were annotated using PyIR, a Python wrapper for IgBLAST v1.9, with IMGT germline references. Reads with weak V/J assignments (E-value above 1e-6), missing CDR3, stop codons, out-of-frame junctions, or ambiguous translated residues were removed. V3J clonotypes were defined as sequences sharing an identical inferred V gene, J gene, and CDR3 amino acid sequence. The percentage overlap between two repertoires was calculated by dividing the number of shared unique clonotypes by the size of the smaller repertoire. Repertoire richness was assessed with RTK rarefaction, the Chao1 estimator, and Recon v2.1 estimates of unobserved clonotypes. Generation probabilities were computed with OLGA for all TCRbeta clonotypes obtained by the gDNA method from several donors. This immuneACCESS table, as held by TCRdb, lists in-frame sequences with V and J called but not all clones. Of the missing ones, under half trace to an unresolved V gene in checked studies; the others have no known cause. The D gene and trimming were derived from the DNA, and the V and J assignments and clone size from that table. Recorded for this sample are approximately 980,000 clones; around three quarters of them occurred a single time. Over 1.3% of the sample comes from the top ten.

This clonotype was sampled from a man between 18 and 29 years old in good health. Sequenced: memory CD4+ T cells sorted from blood. Explained via the paper, the cell subset or site label denotes: CD45RA-negative fraction. The chain is assembled from TRBV5-1 and TRBJ2-1; the D segment cannot be called with confidence. The CDR3 reads CASSLEAQRAGNEQFF. The sequenced DNA is TGCGCCAGCAGCTTGGAAGCCCAGCGAGCCGGCAATGAGCAGTTCTTC. Joined to the reference TRBV5-1 and TRBJ2-1 proteins, this CDR3 gives the full variable domain: KAGVTQTPRYLIKTRGQQVTLSCSPISGHRSVSWYQQTPGQGLQFLFEYFSETQRNKGNFPGRFSGRQFSNSRSEMNVSTLELGDSALYLCASSLEAQRAGNEQFFGPGTRLTVL.